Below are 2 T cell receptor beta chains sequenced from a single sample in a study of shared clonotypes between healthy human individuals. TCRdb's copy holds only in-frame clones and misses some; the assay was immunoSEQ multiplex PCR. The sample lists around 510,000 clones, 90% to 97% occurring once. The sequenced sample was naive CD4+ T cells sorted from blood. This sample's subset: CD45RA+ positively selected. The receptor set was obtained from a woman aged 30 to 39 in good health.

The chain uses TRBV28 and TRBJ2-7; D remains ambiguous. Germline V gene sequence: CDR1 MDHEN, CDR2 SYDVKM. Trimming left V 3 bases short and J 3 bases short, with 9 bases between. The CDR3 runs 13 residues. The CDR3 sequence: CASSLDRNYEQYF. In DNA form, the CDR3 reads TGTGCCAGCAGTTTGGATAGGAACTACGAGCAGTACTTC.

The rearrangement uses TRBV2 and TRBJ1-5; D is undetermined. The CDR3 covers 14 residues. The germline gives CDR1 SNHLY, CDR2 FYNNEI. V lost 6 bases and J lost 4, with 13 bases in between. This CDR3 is CASRREVGNQPQHF. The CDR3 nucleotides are TGTGCCAGCAGACGGGAGGTTGGGAATCAGCCCCAGCATTTT.